This TCR beta chain emerged from a study of cytomegalovirus exposure and HLA in healthy donors. Study results and caveats: Among the CMV-associated chains, a few were confirmed in vitro as specific for CMV antigens.

Trimming shortened V by 1 base and J by 6 bases, and 11 bases separated the two germline ends. CDR3 length: 13 amino acids. Germline V CDR1 and CDR2: SGHKS, YYEKEE (reference sequence). PCR primers comprised 60 Vbeta and 13 Jbeta primers. Profiled with immunoSEQ multiplex PCR; TCRdb holds only in-frame clones, not every one. This table holds about 150,000 clones, around 80% found once. On this clone: Its antigen is unknown.

This TCR was sampled from a man in his thirties or forties in good health and CMV-seropositive. Sequenced sample: PBMCs. The V call is TRBV5-5, the J call TRBJ2-7; possible D gene TRBD2, 6 bases. The CDR3 spells CASSLFAGGEQYF. CDR3 nucleotide sequence: TGTGCCAGCAGCTTGTTCGCCGGGGGCGAGCAGTACTTC. Full variable domain (missing parts from reference TRBV5-5 and TRBJ2-7): DAGVTQSPTHLIKTRGQQVTLRCSPISGHKSVSWYQQVLGQGPQFIFQYYEKEERGRGNFPDRFSARQFPNYSSELNVNALLLGDSALYLCASSLFAGGEQYFGPGTRLTVT.